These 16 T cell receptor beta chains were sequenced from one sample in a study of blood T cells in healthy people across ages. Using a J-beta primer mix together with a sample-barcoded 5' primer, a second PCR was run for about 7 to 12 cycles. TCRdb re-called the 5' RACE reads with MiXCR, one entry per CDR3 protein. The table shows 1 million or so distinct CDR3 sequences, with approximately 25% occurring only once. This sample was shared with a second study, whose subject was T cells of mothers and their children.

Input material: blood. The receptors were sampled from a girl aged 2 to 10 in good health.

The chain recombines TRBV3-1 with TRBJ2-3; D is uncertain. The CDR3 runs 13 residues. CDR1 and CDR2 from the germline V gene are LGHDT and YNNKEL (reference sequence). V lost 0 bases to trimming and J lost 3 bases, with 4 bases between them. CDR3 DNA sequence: TGTGCCAGCAGCCAAGAATGGACAGATACGCAGTATTTT. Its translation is CASSQEWTDTQYF.

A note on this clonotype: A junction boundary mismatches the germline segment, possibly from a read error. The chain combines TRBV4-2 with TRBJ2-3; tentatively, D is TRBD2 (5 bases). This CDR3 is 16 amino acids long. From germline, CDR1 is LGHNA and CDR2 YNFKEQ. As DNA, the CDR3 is TGTGCCAGCAGCCAACTTGACACCTCTAGCACAGATACGCAGTGTTTT. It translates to CASSQLDTSSTDTQCF.

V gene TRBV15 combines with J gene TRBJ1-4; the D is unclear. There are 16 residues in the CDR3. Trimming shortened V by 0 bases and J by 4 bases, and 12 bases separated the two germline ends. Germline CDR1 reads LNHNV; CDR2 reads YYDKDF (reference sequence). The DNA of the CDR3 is TGTGCCACCAGCAGAGATCGGGTCCCTCTTAATGAAAAACTGTTTTTT. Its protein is CATSRDRVPLNEKLFF.

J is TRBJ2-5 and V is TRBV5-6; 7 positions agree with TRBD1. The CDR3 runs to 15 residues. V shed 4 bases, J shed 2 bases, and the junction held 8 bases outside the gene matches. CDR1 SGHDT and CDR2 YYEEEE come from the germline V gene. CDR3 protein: CASSGPGTDQETQYF. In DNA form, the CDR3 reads TGTGCCAGCAGCGGACCTGGGACAGATCAAGAGACCCAGTACTTC. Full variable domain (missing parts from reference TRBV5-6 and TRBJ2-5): DAGVTQSPTHLIKTRGQQVTLRCSPKSGHDTVSWYQQALGQGPQFIFQYYEEEERQRGNFPDRFSGHQFPNYSSELNVNALLLGDSALYLCASSGPGTDQETQYFGPGTRLLVL.

The CDR3 reads CASSLTLTDTYEQYF. The DNA for the CDR3 is TGTGCCAGCAGTTTAACCTTGACAGATACCTACGAGCAGTACTTC. The V gene is TRBV27, the J gene TRBJ2-1; possibly TRBD1 for D (5 bases). The J call is doubtful: the DNA matches TRBJ2-7 better. The length of the CDR3 is 15 residues. The germline V gene encodes CDR1 MNHEY and CDR2 SMNVEV (reference sequence).

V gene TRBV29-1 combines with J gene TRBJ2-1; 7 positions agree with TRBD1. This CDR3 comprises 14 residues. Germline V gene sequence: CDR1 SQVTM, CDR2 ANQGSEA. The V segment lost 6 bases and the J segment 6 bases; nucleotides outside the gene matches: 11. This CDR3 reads CSVGDRVIGNEQFF. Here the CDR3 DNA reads TGCAGCGTCGGCGACAGGGTGATCGGCAATGAGCAGTTCTTC.

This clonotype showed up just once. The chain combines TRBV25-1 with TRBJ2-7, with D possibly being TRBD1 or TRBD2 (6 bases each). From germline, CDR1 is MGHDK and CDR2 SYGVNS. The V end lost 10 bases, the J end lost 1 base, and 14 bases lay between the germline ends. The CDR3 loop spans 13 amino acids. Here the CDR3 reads CATEGGSSYEQYF. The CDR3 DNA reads TGTGCCACCGAGGGGGGCAGTTCCTACGAGCAGTACTTC.

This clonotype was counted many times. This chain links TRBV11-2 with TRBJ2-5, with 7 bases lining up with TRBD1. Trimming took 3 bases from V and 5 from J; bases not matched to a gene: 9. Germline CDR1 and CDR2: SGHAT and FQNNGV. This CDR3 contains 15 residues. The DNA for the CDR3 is TGTGCCAGCAGCTTGGGGACAGAGTTTGGGGAGACCCAGTACTTC. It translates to CASSLGTEFGETQYF.

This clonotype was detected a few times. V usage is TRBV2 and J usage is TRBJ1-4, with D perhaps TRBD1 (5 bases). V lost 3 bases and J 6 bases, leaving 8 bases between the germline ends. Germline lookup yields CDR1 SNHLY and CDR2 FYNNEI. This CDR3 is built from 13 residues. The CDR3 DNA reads TGTGCCAGCAGTGATGTGGGGGATGAAAAACTGTTTTTT. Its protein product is CASSDVGDEKLFF.

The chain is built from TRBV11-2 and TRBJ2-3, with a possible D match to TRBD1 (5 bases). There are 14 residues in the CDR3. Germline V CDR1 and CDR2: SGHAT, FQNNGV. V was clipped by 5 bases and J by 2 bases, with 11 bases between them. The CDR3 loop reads CASSQRQFTDTQYF. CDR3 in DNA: TGTGCCAGCAGCCAAAGACAGTTCACAGATACGCAGTATTTT.

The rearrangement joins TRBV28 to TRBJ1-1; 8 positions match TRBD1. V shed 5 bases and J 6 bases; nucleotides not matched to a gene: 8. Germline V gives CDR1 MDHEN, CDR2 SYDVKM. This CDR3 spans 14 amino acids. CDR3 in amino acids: CASSLGTGWAEAFF. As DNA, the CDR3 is TGTGCCAGCAGTCTCGGGACAGGTTGGGCTGAAGCTTTCTTT.

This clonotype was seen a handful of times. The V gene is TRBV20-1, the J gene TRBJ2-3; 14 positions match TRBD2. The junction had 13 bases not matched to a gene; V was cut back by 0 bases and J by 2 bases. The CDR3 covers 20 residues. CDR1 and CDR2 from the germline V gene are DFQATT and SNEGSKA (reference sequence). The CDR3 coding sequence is TGCAGTGCTAGAGAACGTTACCGAGGACTAGCGGGGGGCAACACAGATACGCAGTATTTT. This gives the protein CSARERYRGLAGGNTDTQYF.

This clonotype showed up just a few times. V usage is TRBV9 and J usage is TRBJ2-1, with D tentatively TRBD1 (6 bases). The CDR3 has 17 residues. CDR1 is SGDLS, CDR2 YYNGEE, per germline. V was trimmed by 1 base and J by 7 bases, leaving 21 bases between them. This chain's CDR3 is CASSVRGTGNRVNEQFF. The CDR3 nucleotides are TGTGCCAGCAGCGTAAGAGGAACCGGTAACAGGGTTAATGAGCAGTTCTTC.

The CDR3 loop is CASGLVDEQYF. CDR3 sequence (DNA): TGTGCCAGCGGGCTAGTTGACGAGCAGTACTTC. The V and J genes are TRBV12-3 or TRBV12-4 and TRBJ2-5, with D unclear. The J call is uncertain, as TRBJ2-7 better fits the DNA end. The CDR3 consists of 11 residues.

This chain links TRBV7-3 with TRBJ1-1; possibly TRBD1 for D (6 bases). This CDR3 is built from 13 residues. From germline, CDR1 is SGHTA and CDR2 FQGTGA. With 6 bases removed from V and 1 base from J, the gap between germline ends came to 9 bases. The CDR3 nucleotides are TGTGCCAGCAGAGAACAGGGGAACACTGAAGCTTTCTTT. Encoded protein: CASREQGNTEAFF.

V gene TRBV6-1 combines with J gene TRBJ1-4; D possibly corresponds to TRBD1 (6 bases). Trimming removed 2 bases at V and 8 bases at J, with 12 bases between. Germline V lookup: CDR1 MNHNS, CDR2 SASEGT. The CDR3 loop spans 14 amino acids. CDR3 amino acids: CASSEWGREEKLFF. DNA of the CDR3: TGTGCCAGCAGTGAATGGGGGCGGGAAGAAAAACTGTTTTTT.